This TCR beta chain was profiled in a study of blood T cells in healthy people across ages. Study-level findings and limits: Versus aged donors, long-lived donors had higher diversity and more naive CD4+ cells.

Per sample, a minimum of 6.5 million PBMCs were isolated. This clonotype was detected ten times or more. Its antigen is unidentified. Germline V lookup: CDR1 SGHVS, CDR2 FNYEAQ. The CDR3 has 16 residues. Between the trimmed V and J ends, which lost 1 base and 3 bases, there was a span of 12 bases. Alongside a J-beta primer mix, a sample-barcoded 5' primer served in a second PCR lasting roughly 7 to 11 cycles. MiXCR, applied by TCRdb to the 5' RACE reads, yields one record per CDR3 protein. The sample shows hundreds of thousands of distinct CDR3 sequences, 25% to 35% of them seen only once. The chain employs TRBV7-6 and TRBJ1-4, with a weak D call TRBD1 (6 bases). Sequencing input: blood. This receptor was obtained from an elderly woman in good health. The CDR3 spells CASSLGAGASNEKLFF. Here the CDR3 DNA reads TGTGCCAGCAGCTTAGGAGCAGGGGCCTCTAATGAAAAACTGTTTTTT.